Below, 28 T cell receptor beta chains from the same sample are listed, as sequenced in a study of identifying expanded T cells in peripheral blood. Data came from immunoSEQ multiplex PCR; TCRdb stores just in-frame clones and leaves some out. The data contain some 91,000 clones, about 91% of them singletons. Sequenced input: blood. The source of these receptors is a person between 18 and 75 years old in good health.

The J gene is TRBJ2-6, the V gene TRBV28; D might be TRBD2 (5 bases). V lost 5 bases to trimming and J lost 3 bases, with 14 bases between them. This CDR3 contains 16 residues. Per germline, CDR1 MDHEN and CDR2 SYDVKM. The CDR3 here is CASSTLRTFGANVLTF. CDR3 DNA: TGTGCCAGCAGTACCCTCAGGACTTTTGGGGCCAACGTCCTGACTTTC.

V gene TRBV19 combines with J gene TRBJ2-5; TRBD2 might be the D (6 bases). Between the trimmed V and J ends, which lost 7 bases and 2 bases, there was a span of 23 bases. The CDR3 covers 17 residues. Germline CDR1 is LNHDA and CDR2 is SQIVND (reference sequence). This CDR3 is CASTIGKRVRCQETQYF. CDR3 in DNA: TGTGCCAGTACCATCGGGAAGCGGGTCCGTTGTCAAGAGACCCAGTACTTC.

This clone has just a few counts. V and J are TRBV4-2 and TRBJ2-1, with 8 bases identical to TRBD2. Trimming removed 0 bases from V and 4 bases from J; junction bases left unmatched: 5. The CDR3 consists of 16 residues. CDR1 and CDR2 from the germline V gene are LGHNA and YNFKEQ. The CDR3 region is CASSQDGSGGYNEQFF. CDR3 nucleotide sequence: TGTGCCAGCAGCCAAGATGGAAGCGGGGGATACAATGAGCAGTTCTTC.

The V call is TRBV4-3, the J call TRBJ1-2; 7 positions match TRBD1. The germline gives CDR1 LGHNA, CDR2 YSLEER. The CDR3 is 16 amino acids. V shed 3 bases and J 0 bases; nucleotides not matched to a gene: 7. The CDR3 nucleotides are TGCGCCAGCAGCCACGAGACAGGGAGAGCTAACTATGGCTACACCTTC. Its translation: CASSHETGRANYGYTF.

The chain has TRBV5-1 and TRBJ2-7, with D perhaps assigned TRBD1 or TRBD2 (5 bases each). The CDR3 length is 14 residues. Per germline, CDR1 SGHRS and CDR2 YFSETQ. Trimming took 3 bases from V and 0 from J, leaving 10 bases between them. The CDR3 nucleotides read TGCGCCAGCAGCTCGGGACCGAACTCCTACGAGCAGTACTTC. Amino acids: CASSSGPNSYEQYF.

J is TRBJ2-1 and V is TRBV10-1; 9 nucleotides align to TRBD1. There are 17 residues in the CDR3. CDR1 is WNHNN and CDR2 is SYGVQD in the germline V gene (reference sequence). V lost 6 bases and J lost 1; bases outside the gene matches: 10. CDR3 residues: CASSPSGGQGSYNEQFF. The CDR3 region has the DNA TGCGCCAGCAGCCCCAGCGGAGGACAGGGGTCCTACAATGAGCAGTTCTTC.

The table lists this clone with a few counts. The chain combines TRBV6-1 with TRBJ2-3; 11 positions agree with TRBD2. This CDR3 has 17 amino acids. V was clipped by 3 bases and J by 1 base; unmatched bases: 6. Germline CDR1 and CDR2: MNHNS and SASEGT. DNA of the CDR3: TGTGCCAGCAGTGAGATAGCGGGGGGGCCGGGCACAGATACGCAGTATTTT. The encoded protein is CASSEIAGGPGTDTQYF.

The chain combines TRBV7-9 with TRBJ1-5; a weak D match, TRBD1 (6 bases). The CDR3 is made up of 14 amino acids. The germline V and J ends were trimmed by 3 bases and 2 bases, with 8 bases remaining between them. The V gene's germline CDR1 is SEHNR and CDR2 FQNEAQ (reference sequence). CDR3 nucleotide sequence: TGTGCCAGCAGCTTGGACAGTGGCAATCAGCCCCAGCATTTT. It specifies CASSLDSGNQPQHF.

The CDR3 sequence: CAWPSPGQGARSPLHF. The CDR3 coding sequence is TGTGCCTGGCCGTCCCCGGGACAGGGGGCCAGGTCACCCCTCCACTTT. This chain joins TRBV30 and TRBJ1-6; 12 bases map to TRBD1. The junction had 12 bases not matched to a gene; V was cut back by 5 bases and J by 10 bases. Germline lookup yields CDR1 GTSNPN and CDR2 SVGIG (reference sequence). The CDR3 loop spans 16 amino acids.

A note on this clone: At one end the junction does not follow the germline gene, possibly because of a read error. V is TRBV6-1 and J is TRBJ1-2, with D uncertain. Germline V gene sequence: CDR1 MNHNS, CDR2 SASEGT. This CDR3 region has 13 residues. CDR3 in amino acids: CASSRSVNSGYTF. The CDR3 DNA follows: TGTGCCAGCAGCCGATCAGTGAACTCTGGCTACACCTTC.

This clone was seen a few times. The chain has TRBV2 and TRBJ1-2, with 10 bases lining up with TRBD1. J gave up 6 bases and V 5 bases, and 6 bases lay outside the gene matches. The CDR3 is 14 residues long. Germline CDR1 reads SNHLY; CDR2 reads FYNNEI. CDR3 DNA: TGTGCCAGCAGTTTTGACAGGGGGCGAGATGGCTACACCTTC. Translation: CASSFDRGRDGYTF.

V is TRBV19 and J is TRBJ2-5; D is undetermined. CDR1 and CDR2 from the germline V gene are LNHDA and SQIVND (reference sequence). Trimming removed 5 bases from V and 1 base from J, with 14 bases in between. The CDR3 is made up of 15 amino acids. The CDR3 sequence: CASSQGVLVQETQYF. Here the CDR3 DNA reads TGTGCCAGTAGTCAAGGTGTTCTCGTCCAAGAGACCCAGTACTTC. The entire variable domain, with the rest obtained from reference TRBV19 and TRBJ2-5, is as follows: DGGITQSPKYLFRKEGQNVTLSCEQNLNHDAMYWYRQDPGQGLRLIYYSQIVNDFQKGDIAEGYSVSREKKESFPLTVTSAQKNPTAFYLCASSQGVLVQETQYFGPGTRLLVL.

There are a few counts of this clone. Other DNA sequences in this sample translate to the same CDR3. CDR3 amino acids: CASRTGMNTEAFF. The CDR3 DNA follows: TGTGCCAGTCGGACAGGGATGAACACTGAAGCTTTCTTT. The chain links TRBV2 to TRBJ1-1; 8 positions agree with TRBD1. The V and J ends lost 9 bases and 0 bases, in that order; junction bases with no gene match: 3. The germline gives CDR1 SNHLY, CDR2 FYNNEI. This CDR3 spans 13 amino acids. The complete variable domain, with remaining parts taken from reference TRBV2 and TRBJ1-1, reads EPEVTQTPSHQVTQMGQEVILRCVPISNHLYFYWYRQILGQKVEFLVSFYNNEISEKSEIFDDQFSVERPDGSNFTLKIRSTKLEDSAMYFCASRTGMNTEAFFGQGTRLTVV.

The V call is TRBV11-2, the J call TRBJ2-1; 7 bases align to TRBD2. CDR1 and CDR2 (germline): SGHAT, FQNNGV. The CDR3 extends over 16 amino acids. Germline trimming cut 5 bases from V and 7 bases from J; bases unmatched to any gene: 14. The DNA of the CDR3 is TGTGCCAGCAGCCCTCAACGGCGGGCGGGAGCGAATGAGCAGTTCTTC. Its translation: CASSPQRRAGANEQFF.

The rearrangement joins TRBV28 to TRBJ2-7, with TRBD2 as a possible D gene (5 bases). The germline V and J ends were trimmed by 2 bases and 3 bases, with 14 bases remaining between them. CDR3 length: 15 residues. Germline CDR1 MDHEN, CDR2 SYDVKM. CDR3 loop: CASSLIQSGGYEQYF. In DNA, the CDR3 is TGTGCCAGCAGTTTAATACAGAGCGGCGGCTACGAGCAGTACTTC.

The gene calls are TRBV10-3 and TRBJ2-3; D is undetermined. The CDR3 has 15 residues. Trimming shortened V by 6 bases and J by 0 bases, and 13 bases separated the two germline ends. The germline V gene encodes CDR1 ENHRY and CDR2 SYGVKD. The CDR3 region has the DNA TGTGCCATCAGGGTTAGTACCACTAGCACAGATACGCAGTATTTT. It codes for CAIRVSTTSTDTQYF.

This clone has only a few counts. V gene TRBV7-2 combines with J gene TRBJ2-7, with D possibly matching TRBD1 (5 bases). V lost 0 bases to trimming and J lost 2 bases, with 14 bases between them. The CDR3 runs to 16 residues. Germline V CDR1 and CDR2: SGHTA, FQGNSA. CDR3: CASSLARRGSTYEQYF. The CDR3 region has the DNA TGTGCCAGCAGCTTAGCGCGAAGGGGTTCCACCTACGAGCAGTACTTC. The whole variable domain, remainder taken from reference TRBV7-2 and TRBJ2-7, is GAGVSQSPSNKVTEKGKDVELRCDPISGHTALYWYRQSLGQGLEFLIYFQGNSAPDKSGLPSDRFSAERTGGSVSTLTIQRTQQEDSAVYLCASSLARRGSTYEQYFGPGTRLTVT.

The chain recombines TRBV7-2 with TRBJ2-5, with 12 nucleotides matching TRBD2. The CDR3 spans 16 residues. Looked up from germline, CDR1 is SGHTA and CDR2 is FQGNSA. The trim removed 5 bases at V and 4 bases at J, leaving 8 bases unmatched. CDR3 sequence (DNA): TGTGCCAGCAGCCCTTCGACTAGCGGGAGAGGAGAGACCCAGTACTTC. Protein sequence: CASSPSTSGRGETQYF.

The chain employs TRBV5-1 and TRBJ1-1; 8 bases agree with TRBD1. The length of the CDR3 is 15 residues. J gave up 4 bases and V 5 bases, and 10 bases lay outside the gene matches. The germline gives CDR1 SGHRS, CDR2 YFSETQ. The CDR3 spells CASRAGGASSTEAFF. The CDR3 nucleotides read TGCGCCAGCAGGGCAGGGGGCGCTAGTTCCACTGAAGCTTTCTTT.

The genes are TRBV4-1 and TRBJ2-3, with unresolved D. Trimming removed 1 base at V and 3 bases at J, with 8 bases between. CDR3 length: 14 residues. Germline V gene data show CDR1 as MGHRA and CDR2 as YSYEKL. CDR3 amino acids: CASSQGTETDTQYF. CDR3 DNA: TGCGCCAGCAGCCAAGGGACGGAGACAGATACGCAGTATTTT.

The chain carries TRBV2 and TRBJ2-1, with 9 nucleotides matching TRBD2. Germline trimming cut 4 bases from V and 7 bases from J; bases unmatched to any gene: 5. Looked up from germline, CDR1 is SNHLY and CDR2 is FYNNEI. The CDR3 is 14 residues long. The CDR3 region is CASSVSGGMNEQFF. The CDR3 DNA reads TGTGCCAGCAGTGTCAGCGGGGGGATGAATGAGCAGTTCTTC.

The table lists this clone with a few counts. Different DNA sequences within this sample yield the same CDR3. This rearrangement joins TRBV2 to TRBJ2-7; D call uncertain. Germline assignment: CDR1 SNHLY and CDR2 FYNNEI. The CDR3 sequence is 12 residues long. Trimming removed 6 bases at V and 0 bases at J, with 6 bases between. This chain's CDR3 is CASSRSSYEQYF. CDR3 coding DNA: TGTGCCAGCAGCAGGAGCTCCTACGAGCAGTACTTC.

The chain joins TRBV27 to TRBJ2-1; 11 nucleotides agree with TRBD1. The CDR3 is made up of 15 amino acids. The V and J ends lost 5 bases and 7 bases, in that order; junction bases with no gene match: 7. Germline V gene sequence: CDR1 MNHEY, CDR2 SMNVEV (reference sequence). CDR3 DNA: TGTGCCAGCAGTCCGAGGGACAGGGGGATGAATGAGCAGTTCTTC. Translated, it gives CASSPRDRGMNEQFF.

V and J are TRBV11-3 and TRBJ2-3; 8 bases are shared with TRBD2. Germline CDR1 and CDR2: SGHNT and YENEEA. The CDR3 contains 16 residues. V was pared by 5 bases and J by 0 bases, with 7 bases of the junction left unmatched. The CDR3 sequence is CASSPGGDPSTDTQYF. The CDR3 DNA is TGTGCCAGCAGCCCCGGGGGGGATCCTAGCACAGATACGCAGTATTTT. Drawing the rest from reference TRBV11-3 and TRBJ2-3, the complete variable domain is EAGVVQSPRYKIIEKKQPVAFWCNPISGHNTLYWYLQNLGQGPELLIRYENEEAVDDSQLPKDRFSAERLKGVDSTLKIQPAELGDSAVYLCASSPGGDPSTDTQYFGPGTRLTVL.

The chain carries TRBV27 and TRBJ2-1, with 13 positions matching TRBD2. CDR1 and CDR2 (germline): MNHEY, SMNVEV (reference sequence). This CDR3 is built from 16 residues. The junction had 7 bases not matched to a gene; V was cut back by 4 bases and J by 7 bases. This CDR3 reads CASSSQGLAGRNEQFF. The CDR3 DNA sequence: TGTGCCAGCAGTTCCCAGGGACTAGCGGGACGGAATGAGCAGTTCTTC.

The gene calls are TRBV6-1 and TRBJ1-2; the D is unclear. The CDR3 spans 11 residues. With 9 bases removed from V and 1 base from J, the gap between germline ends came to 6 bases. The germline gives CDR1 MNHNS, CDR2 SASEGT. The CDR3 region is CARGDNYGYTF. DNA for the CDR3: TGTGCCAGGGGCGATAACTATGGCTACACCTTC.

V usage is TRBV29-1 and J usage is TRBJ1-1; maybe TRBD1 (6 bases). There are 12 residues in the CDR3. Germline assignment: CDR1 SQVTM and CDR2 ANQGSEA. CDR3 protein: CRATGLNTEAFF. For the CDR3, the DNA is TGCAGAGCAACAGGGCTTAACACTGAAGCTTTCTTT.

The chain employs TRBV6-1 and TRBJ1-1; tentatively, D is TRBD1 (6 bases). V was pared by 7 bases and J by 4 bases, with 16 bases between. The CDR3 sequence is 14 residues long. Germline V gene lookup returns CDR1 MNHNS and CDR2 SASEGT. In DNA form, the CDR3 reads TGTGCCAGCATTGTACAGGGTAGAAGCACTGAAGCTTTCTTT. Its translation: CASIVQGRSTEAFF.